The rows below give T cell receptor beta chains drawn from one sample of a study of cytomegalovirus exposure and HLA in healthy donors. Sequencing was performed with immunoSEQ multiplex PCR; in TCRdb, only in-frame clones are kept and a portion is missing. This sample yields under 65,000 clones, of which around 80% are seen a single time; about 3% belongs to the top ten. Sequencing input: PBMCs. Every receptor here comes from a man aged 50 or older in good health and CMV-seronegative. Both conserved end residues are part of each CDR3. D genes are given only for firm matches. The size of a clone is reported for some rows only, either as once, few or many, or as a class for expanded clones.

d_gene	v_gene	j_gene	abundance	CDR3aa	CDR3nt
-	TRBV6-1	TRBJ2-7	-	CASSEMEGAVYEQYF	TGTGCCAGCAGTGAGATGGAGGGGGCGGTCTACGAGCAGTACTTC
TRBD1	TRBV28	TRBJ1-2	-	CASRSTGGNTYGYTF	TGTGCCAGCAGATCTACAGGGGGTAACACTTATGGCTACACCTTC
-	TRBV14	TRBJ1-1	-	CASSGAVRAEAFF	TGTGCCAGCAGCGGAGCAGTCAGGGCTGAAGCTTTCTTT
TRBD1	TRBV15	TRBJ2-7	-	CATSRLGTGKYEQYF	TGTGCCACCAGCAGACTCGGGACAGGGAAATACGAGCAGTACTTC
-	TRBV5-4	TRBJ2-7	-	CASSLAGWAYEQYF	TGTGCCAGCAGCTTGGCAGGATGGGCCTACGAGCAGTACTTC
-	TRBV27	TRBJ2-5	-	CASSKGRGGRETQYF	TGTGCCAGCAGTAAAGGAAGGGGGGGACGGGAGACCCAGTACTTC
-	TRBV30	TRBJ2-7	-	CAWSVGSATLGQYF	TGTGCCTGGAGTGTCGGGTCAGCTACCCTTGGGCAGTACTTC
-	TRBV23-1	TRBJ2-1	-	CASNVERSYNEQFF	TGCGCCAGCAACGTGGAGCGCTCCTACAATGAGCAGTTCTTC
-	TRBV5-1	TRBJ1-4	-	CASSAAGITNEKLFF	TGCGCCAGCAGCGCCGCAGGGATTACTAATGAAAAACTGTTTTTT
-	TRBV7-9	TRBJ2-5	once	CASSFSAGSQETQYF	TGTGCCAGCAGCTTCTCGGCGGGGAGCCAAGAGACCCAGTACTTC
TRBD1	TRBV11-2	TRBJ1-2	-	CASSKAGTGYFDGYTF	TGTGCCAGCAGCAAAGCCGGGACAGGATATTTTGATGGCTACACCTTC
TRBD2	TRBV4-2	TRBJ2-3	-	CASSQAPSGGAADTQYF	TGTGCCAGCAGCCAAGCCCCTAGCGGGGGGGCCGCAGATACGCAGTATTTT
TRBD1	TRBV4-1	TRBJ2-7	-	CASSLGQGDEQYF	TGCGCCAGCAGCCTGGGACAGGGTGACGAGCAGTACTTC
TRBD1	TRBV11-3	TRBJ2-1	-	CASSSTGTGALQFF	TGTGCCAGCAGCTCCACCGGGACAGGAGCCTTGCAGTTCTTC
-	TRBV30	TRBJ2-3	-	CAWSVQGGSTDTQYF	TGTGCCTGGAGTGTACAGGGGGGGAGCACAGATACGCAGTATTTT
-	TRBV6-5	TRBJ2-7	-	CASSTAIGYEQYF	TGTGCCAGCAGCACCGCAATCGGCTACGAGCAGTACTTC
-	TRBV19	TRBJ1-2	once	CASSIGEPYGYTF	TGTGCCAGTAGTATCGGGGAACCCTATGGCTACACCTTC
TRBD1	TRBV7-2	TRBJ1-4	-	CASSRRTGDEKLFF	TGTGCCAGCAGCCGTAGGACAGGAGATGAAAAACTGTTTTTT
TRBD2	TRBV7-2	TRBJ2-7	-	CASSVGLAGGSEQYF	TGTGCCAGCAGCGTAGGACTAGCGGGGGGGAGCGAGCAGTACTTC
-	TRBV4-1	TRBJ2-7	few	CASSQEQGGYEQYF	TGCGCCAGCAGCCAAGAACAGGGTGGCTACGAGCAGTACTTC
-	TRBV6-6	TRBJ2-5	-	CASSYSSGPETQYF	TGTGCCAGCAGTTACTCGTCAGGGCCGGAGACCCAGTACTTC
TRBD1	TRBV5-6	TRBJ1-4	few	CASSLATGGRNEKLFF	TGTGCCAGCAGCTTGGCTACAGGGGGCCGGAATGAAAAACTGTTTTTT
TRBD1	TRBV5-5	TRBJ2-7	-	CASSLEDRVNEQYF	TGTGCCAGCAGCTTGGAGGACAGGGTGAACGAGCAGTACTTC
-	TRBV2	TRBJ2-1	-	CASRMFDEQFF	TGTGCCAGCAGAATGTTCGATGAGCAGTTCTTC